This T cell receptor (beta chain) originates from a study of post-analysis software for immune sequencing data. Overall study results and limits: TRBV segments more frequent in patients than in controls numbered roughly 5 and included TRBV5-6, TRBV5-1 and TRBV20-1.

Incorporated into the TCR beta cDNA libraries were unique molecular identifiers, which served to reduce PCR and sequencing biases. From the PCR reads, TCRdb called clonotypes with MiXCR, one entry per CDR3 protein. This sample yields more than 500,000 distinct CDR3 sequences, of which 30% to 40% are seen a single time; around 6.1% belongs to the top ten. This clonotype was seen only a few times. Its antigen remains unidentified. The V segment lost 3 bases and the J segment 1 base; nucleotides outside the gene matches: 9. Germline V lookup: CDR1 MGHRA, CDR2 YSYEKL. The CDR3 extends over 17 amino acids.

This TCR derives from a girl aged 2 to 17 with multiple sclerosis. The chain has TRBV4-1 and TRBJ2-5; 9 bases agree with TRBD2. The sequenced sample consisted of blood. CDR3 sequence: CASSQPVPGLAQETQYF. In DNA form, the CDR3 reads TGCGCCAGCAGCCAGCCCGTACCGGGACTAGCCCAAGAGACCCAGTACTTC.